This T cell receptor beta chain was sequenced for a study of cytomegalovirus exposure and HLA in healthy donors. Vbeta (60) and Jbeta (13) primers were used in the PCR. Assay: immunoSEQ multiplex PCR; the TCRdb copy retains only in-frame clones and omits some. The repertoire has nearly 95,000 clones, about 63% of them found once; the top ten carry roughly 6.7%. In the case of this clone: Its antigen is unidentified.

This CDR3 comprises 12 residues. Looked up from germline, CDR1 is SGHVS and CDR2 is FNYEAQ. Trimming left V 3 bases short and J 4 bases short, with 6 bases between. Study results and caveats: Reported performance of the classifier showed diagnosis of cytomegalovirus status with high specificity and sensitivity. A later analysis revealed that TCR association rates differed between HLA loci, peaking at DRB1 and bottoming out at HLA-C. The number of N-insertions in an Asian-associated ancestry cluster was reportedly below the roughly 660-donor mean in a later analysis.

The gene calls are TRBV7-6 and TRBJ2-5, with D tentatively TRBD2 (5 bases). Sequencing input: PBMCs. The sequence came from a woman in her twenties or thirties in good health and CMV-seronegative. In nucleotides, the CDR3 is TGTGCCAGCAGCTTTCGGGGAGAGACCCAGTACTTC. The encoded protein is CASSFRGETQYF.